What follows are 26 T cell receptor beta chains derived from one specimen sequenced in a study of blood T cell repertoires in COVID-19. Assay used: immunoSEQ multiplex PCR; TCRdb lists only in-frame clones, some missing. The data hold a few hundred thousand clones, with more than 65% observed a single time. Source material: PBMCs or T cells enriched from blood (not recorded which). The receptors here all came from a man over 45 who had recovered from COVID-19.

This chain links TRBV12-3 or TRBV12-4 with TRBJ1-2; the D is unclear. Trimming removed 5 bases from V and 0 bases from J, with 4 bases in between. This CDR3 has 12 residues. The CDR3 sequence is CASSTTNYGYTF. CDR3 sequence (DNA): TGTGCCAGCAGTACAACTAACTATGGCTACACCTTC.

This clone appeared once. The rearrangement links TRBV9 to TRBJ1-1; TRBD1 might be the D (6 bases). The CDR3 sequence is 16 residues long. V was trimmed by 4 bases and J by 1 base, leaving 17 bases between them. Germline CDR1 SGDLS, CDR2 YYNGEE. The CDR3 is CASSPPGGSGNTEAFF. Written as DNA, the CDR3 is TGTGCCAGCAGCCCGCCGGGGGGCAGCGGGAACACTGAAGCTTTCTTT.

The chain links TRBV27 to TRBJ2-5; possible D gene TRBD1, 6 bases. Per germline, CDR1 MNHEY and CDR2 SMNVEV (reference sequence). V shed 1 base and J shed 2 bases, with 14 bases lying between them. The CDR3 length is 16 residues. In nucleotides, the CDR3 is TGTGCCAGCAGTTTATTGACAGGTGGAACACAAGAGACCCAGTACTTC. Protein sequence: CASSLLTGGTQETQYF.

The V gene is TRBV30, the J gene TRBJ1-6; D uncertain. Per germline, CDR1 GTSNPN and CDR2 SVGIG (reference sequence). CDR3 length: 13 amino acids. Trimming left V 0 bases short and J 14 bases short, with 14 bases between. CDR3 bases: TGTGCCTGGAGTGTTATAGTGGAGGGCACCCTCCACTTT. It is translated as CAWSVIVEGTLHF. Full variable domain (remainder filled in from reference TRBV30 and TRBJ1-6): SQTIHQWPATLVQPVGSPLSLECTVEGTSNPNLYWYRQAAGRGLQLLFYSVGIGQISSEVPQNLSASRPQDRQFILSSKKLLLSDSGFYLCAWSVIVEGTLHFGNGTRLTVT.

The rearrangement links TRBV11-2 to TRBJ2-3; weak D call: TRBD1 (6 bases). V shed 5 bases and J shed 1 base, with 16 bases lying between them. Germline CDR1 and CDR2: SGHAT and FQNNGV. CDR3 size: 16 residues. The CDR3 DNA reads TGTGCCAGCAGCCTGGGGGTGGGGGCGGGCACAGATACGCAGTATTTT. Translated, it gives CASSLGVGAGTDTQYF.

V gene TRBV3-1 (or the pseudogene TRBV3-2) combines with J gene TRBJ2-1; 10 nucleotides match TRBD2. This CDR3 spans 15 amino acids. V shed 3 bases and J 8 bases; nucleotides not matched to a gene: 7. Germline loops: CDR1 LGHDT, CDR2 YNNKEL (reference sequence). The CDR3 bases are TGTGCCAGCAGCCACAGCGGGAGGGGAGGGGATGAGCAGTTCTTC. Protein sequence: CASSHSGRGGDEQFF.

The rearrangement links TRBV3-1 (or the pseudogene TRBV3-2) to TRBJ1-5, with D possibly TRBD1 on 5 matching bases. Germline CDR1 reads LGHDT; CDR2 reads YNNKEL (reference sequence). This CDR3 is 15 amino acids long. The V end lost 0 bases, the J end lost 7 bases, and 13 bases lay between the germline ends. The CDR3, as DNA: TGTGCCAGCAGCCAAGATCTAGGGAGGGGCCAGCCCCAGCATTTT. Its translation is CASSQDLGRGQPQHF.

The chain joins TRBV2 to TRBJ1-2, with TRBD1 as a possible D gene (6 bases). The germline V gene encodes CDR1 SNHLY and CDR2 FYNNEI. Trimming pared 6 bases from V and 8 bases from J, leaving 16 bases between. This CDR3 spans 13 amino acids. The CDR3 loop is CASRLTGKGGYTF. The CDR3 DNA sequence: TGTGCCAGCAGACTCACAGGGAAGGGCGGCTACACCTTC.

The rearrangement joins TRBV3-1 (or the pseudogene TRBV3-2) to TRBJ1-6; 10 bases map to TRBD1. Germline CDR1 reads LGHDT; CDR2 reads YNNKEL (reference sequence). The CDR3 runs 16 residues. V gave up 4 bases and J gave up 7 bases; unmatched junction bases: 7. The CDR3 region is CASSRLSGQGNSPLHF. The CDR3 DNA sequence: TGTGCCAGCAGCCGCCTCTCGGGACAGGGGAATTCACCCCTCCACTTT.

DNA of the CDR3: TGTGCCAGCAGTCTGCTAGTTAGCGGGGGCTACAATGAGCAGTTCTTC. It yields the protein CASSLLVSGGYNEQFF. J is TRBJ2-1 and V is TRBV25-1; 9 nucleotides align to TRBD2. V shed 5 bases and J 3 bases; nucleotides not matched to a gene: 8. The CDR3 runs to 16 residues. Germline V gene data show CDR1 as MGHDK and CDR2 as SYGVNS.

This rearrangement joins TRBV11-3 to TRBJ2-1; 11 bases line up with TRBD1. The CDR3 covers 15 residues. The germline V gene has CDR1 SGHNT and CDR2 YENEEA. Unmatched junction bases numbered 9, after V lost 8 bases and J lost 6 bases. The CDR3 sequence: CASGFMGTGGNEQFF. CDR3 bases: TGTGCCAGCGGATTCATGGGGACAGGGGGCAATGAGCAGTTCTTC.

This chain joins TRBV15 and TRBJ1-2, with 7 bases fitting TRBD1. CDR3 length: 15 residues. Losses at the gene ends were 3 bases for V and 0 bases for J; bases not matched to a gene: 4. Germline loops: CDR1 LNHNV, CDR2 YYDKDF (reference sequence). The CDR3 region has the DNA TGTGCCACCAGCAGGGGGGACAGAACTAACTATGGCTACACCTTC. This translates into CATSRGDRTNYGYTF.

This clone came up many times. The V and J genes are TRBV27 and TRBJ2-5, with a tentative D call TRBD2 (5 bases). Trimming left V 5 bases short and J 4 bases short, with 11 bases between. The CDR3 loop spans 13 amino acids. Germline V gene sequence: CDR1 MNHEY, CDR2 SMNVEV (reference sequence). CDR3 protein: CASSRERRETQYF. The CDR3 DNA sequence: TGTGCCAGCAGTAGAGAGCGGCGAGAGACCCAGTACTTC.

The V call is TRBV12-5, the J call TRBJ1-5; D is possibly TRBD1 (6 bases). Trimming removed 4 bases from V and 4 bases from J, with 11 bases in between. Germline-derived CDR1 and CDR2 are LGHNT and FRNRAP. The CDR3 runs 14 residues. The CDR3 spells CASGWSTGNQPQHF. The CDR3 DNA follows: TGTGCTAGTGGTTGGTCAACAGGGAATCAGCCCCAGCATTTT. The whole variable domain, remainder taken from reference TRBV12-5 and TRBJ1-5, is DARVTQTPRHKVTEMGQEVTMRCQPILGHNTVFWYRQTMMQGLELLAYFRNRAPLDDSGMPKDRFSAEMPDATLATLKIQPSEPRDSAVYFCASGWSTGNQPQHFGDGTRLSIL.

This clone was detected only once. The rearrangement joins TRBV5-6 to TRBJ2-2; no definite D call. The germline V gene has CDR1 SGHDT and CDR2 YYEEEE. V dropped 4 bases and J dropped 1 base, with 17 bases sitting between them. CDR3 length: 17 amino acids. The CDR3 sequence is CASSTWVAPRNTGELFF. CDR3 sequence (DNA): TGTGCCAGCAGCACCTGGGTGGCCCCTAGGAACACCGGGGAGCTGTTTTTT.

This rearrangement joins TRBV11-2 to TRBJ2-2; the D is unclear. There are 12 residues in the CDR3. Germline loops: CDR1 SGHAT, CDR2 FQNNGV. Trimming cost V 5 bases and J 5 bases, with 6 bases left between them. DNA of the CDR3: TGTGCCAGCAGCACTCCAACCGGGGAGCTGTTTTTT. It yields the protein CASSTPTGELFF.

The V gene is TRBV9, the J gene TRBJ2-4; TRBD1 is a possible D gene (5 bases). This CDR3 is built from 14 residues. V lost 4 bases and J lost 13, with 21 bases in between. Germline V gene data show CDR1 as SGDLS and CDR2 as YYNGEE. The CDR3 loop is CASSPAPDSPGQYF. DNA for the CDR3: TGTGCCAGCAGCCCCGCCCCCGACAGCCCCGGGCAGTACTTC.

The V call is TRBV7-2, the J call TRBJ2-1; weak D call: TRBD2 (7 bases). The CDR3 totals 14 residues. Trimming stripped 2 bases from V and 7 bases from J, with 12 bases between. Germline loops: CDR1 SGHTA, CDR2 FQGNSA. The CDR3 is CASSLRRGQNEQFF. CDR3 bases: TGTGCCAGCAGCTTACGGCGGGGGCAGAATGAGCAGTTCTTC. The full variable domain, rest sourced from reference TRBV7-2 and TRBJ2-1, is GAGVSQSPSNKVTEKGKDVELRCDPISGHTALYWYRQSLGQGLEFLIYFQGNSAPDKSGLPSDRFSAERTGGSVSTLTIQRTQQEDSAVYLCASSLRRGQNEQFFGPGTRLTVL.

There are a few counts of this clone. V gene TRBV7-2 combines with J gene TRBJ2-7; TRBD1 is a possible D gene (5 bases). Between the trimmed V and J ends, which lost 1 base and 2 bases, there was a span of 9 bases. The CDR3 has 14 amino acids. Germline CDR1 and CDR2: SGHTA and FQGNSA. This CDR3 is CASSLDAGPYEQYF. The CDR3 DNA sequence: TGTGCCAGCAGCTTAGATGCAGGGCCCTACGAGCAGTACTTC.

The chain links TRBV9 to TRBJ2-5; D not certain. Deletions cut 4 bases from V and 5 bases from J, with 9 bases between. Per the germline V gene, CDR1 is SGDLS and CDR2 is YYNGEE. The CDR3 runs to 12 residues. The CDR3 spells CASSSPRETQYF. The CDR3 DNA reads TGTGCCAGCAGCTCCCCCAGGGAGACCCAGTACTTC.

DNA of the CDR3: TGTGCCAGCTCACCAGGGGCAGCTGGAAACACCATATATTTT. This codes for CASSPGAAGNTIYF. The rearrangement uses TRBV18 and TRBJ1-3, with a weak D call TRBD1 (5 bases). V was pared by 2 bases and J by 2 bases, with 7 bases between. CDR3 size: 14 residues. Per germline, CDR1 KGHSH and CDR2 LQKENI.

CDR3 amino acids: CASSPPDRPNEQFF. CDR3 in DNA: TGTGCCAGCAGCCCACCGGACAGACCCAATGAGCAGTTCTTC. The chain recombines TRBV7-3 with TRBJ2-1; possibly TRBD1 for D (6 bases). This CDR3 spans 14 amino acids. Germline CDR1 and CDR2: SGHTA and FQGTGA. Trimming removed 5 bases from V and 6 bases from J, with 14 bases in between.

The V and J genes are TRBV7-3 and TRBJ2-1; 11 bases line up with TRBD2. Germline lookup yields CDR1 SGHTA and CDR2 FQGTGA. V was clipped by 3 bases and J by 7 bases; unmatched bases: 8. The CDR3 has 16 residues. CDR3 protein: CASSFFASGGLNEQFF. The DNA of the CDR3 is TGTGCCAGCAGCTTCTTCGCTAGCGGGGGGTTAAATGAGCAGTTCTTC.

This rearrangement joins TRBV19 to TRBJ1-5; 9 bases agree with TRBD1. V shed 5 bases and J 6 bases; nucleotides not matched to a gene: 8. The CDR3 spans 15 residues. The germline V gene has CDR1 LNHDA and CDR2 SQIVND (reference sequence). For the CDR3, the DNA is TGTGCCAGTAGTGGTGGACAGGGGCGTGTTCAGCCCCAGCATTTT. This codes for CASSGGQGRVQPQHF.

The V gene is TRBV6-2 or TRBV6-3, the J gene TRBJ2-5, with 7 nucleotides matching TRBD1. The J segment lost 1 base and the V segment lost 0 bases, leaving 17 bases of the junction unmatched. The germline V gene encodes CDR1 MNHEY and CDR2 SVGEGT. The CDR3 loop spans 20 amino acids. CDR3 nucleotides: TGTGCCAGCAGTTACTCCAGGACGGCAGGGGGTACCGTAAGCCAAGAGACCCAGTACTTC. Protein product: CASSYSRTAGGTVSQETQYF.

The chain carries TRBV9 and TRBJ2-7; D is possibly TRBD2 (5 bases). The CDR3 spans 11 residues. V dropped 8 bases and J dropped 1 base, with 7 bases sitting between them. Germline assignment: CDR1 SGDLS and CDR2 YYNGEE. The CDR3 DNA follows: TGTGCCAGTGGGAGTTCCTACGAGCAGTACTTC. Protein sequence: CASGSSYEQYF. The whole variable domain, remainder taken from reference TRBV9 and TRBJ2-7, is DSGVTQTPKHLITATGQRVTLRCSPRSGDLSVYWYQQSLDQGLQFLIQYYNGEERAKGNILERFSAQQFPDLHSELNLSSLELGDSALYFCASGSSYEQYFGPGTRLTVT.